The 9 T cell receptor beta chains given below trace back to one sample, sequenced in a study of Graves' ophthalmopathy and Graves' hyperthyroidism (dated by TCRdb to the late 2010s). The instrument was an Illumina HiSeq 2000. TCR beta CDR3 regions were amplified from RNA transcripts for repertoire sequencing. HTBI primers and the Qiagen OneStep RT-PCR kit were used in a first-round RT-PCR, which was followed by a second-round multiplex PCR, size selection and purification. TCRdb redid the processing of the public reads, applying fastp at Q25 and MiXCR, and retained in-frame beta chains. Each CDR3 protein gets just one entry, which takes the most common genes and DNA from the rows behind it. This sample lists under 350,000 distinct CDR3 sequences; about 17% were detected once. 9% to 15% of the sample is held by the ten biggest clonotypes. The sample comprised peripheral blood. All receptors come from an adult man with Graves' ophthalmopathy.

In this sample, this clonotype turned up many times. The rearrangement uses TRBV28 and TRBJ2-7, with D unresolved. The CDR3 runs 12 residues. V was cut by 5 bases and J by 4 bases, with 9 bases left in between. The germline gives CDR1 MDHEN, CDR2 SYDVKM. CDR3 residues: CASSQGSYEQYF. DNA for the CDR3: TGTGCCAGCAGTCAAGGATCATACGAGCAGTACTTC.

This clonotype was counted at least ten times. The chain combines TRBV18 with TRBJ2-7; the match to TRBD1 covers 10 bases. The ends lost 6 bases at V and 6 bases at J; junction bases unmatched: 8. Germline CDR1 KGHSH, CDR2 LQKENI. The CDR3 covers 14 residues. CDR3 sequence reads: CASSPGTGASEQYF. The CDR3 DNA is TGTGCCAGCTCGCCCGGGACAGGGGCCTCCGAGCAGTACTTC.

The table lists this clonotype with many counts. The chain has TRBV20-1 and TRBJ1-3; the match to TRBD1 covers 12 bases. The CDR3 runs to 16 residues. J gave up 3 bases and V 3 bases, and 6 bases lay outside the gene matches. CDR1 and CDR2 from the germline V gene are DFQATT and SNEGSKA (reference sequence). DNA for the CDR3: TGCAGTGCTAGGGTCGGGACAGGGGGCCGTGGAAACACCATATATTTT. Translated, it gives CSARVGTGGRGNTIYF.

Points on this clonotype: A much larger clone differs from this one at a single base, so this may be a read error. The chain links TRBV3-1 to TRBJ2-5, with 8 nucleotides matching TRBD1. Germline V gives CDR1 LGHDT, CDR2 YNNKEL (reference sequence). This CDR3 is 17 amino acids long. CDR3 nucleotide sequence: TGTGTCAGCAGCCAACCTCATCCGGGACAGGTGGTGGAGACCCAGTACTTC. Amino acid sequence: CVSSQPHPGQVVETQYF.

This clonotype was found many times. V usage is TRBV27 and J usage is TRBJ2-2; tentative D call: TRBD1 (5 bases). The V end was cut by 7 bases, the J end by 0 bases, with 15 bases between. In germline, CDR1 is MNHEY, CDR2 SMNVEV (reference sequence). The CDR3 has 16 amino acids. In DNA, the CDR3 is TGTGCCAGCAAGGTTAGGGGCGCGTCGAACACCGGGGAGCTGTTTTTT. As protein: CASKVRGASNTGELFF.

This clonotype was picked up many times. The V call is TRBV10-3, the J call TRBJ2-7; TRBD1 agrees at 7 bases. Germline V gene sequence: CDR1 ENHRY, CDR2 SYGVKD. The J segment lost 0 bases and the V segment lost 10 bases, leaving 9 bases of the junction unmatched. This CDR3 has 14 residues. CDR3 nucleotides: TGTGCCACTCGACAGGGTTCAAGCTCCTACGAGCAGTACTTC. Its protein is CATRQGSSSYEQYF.

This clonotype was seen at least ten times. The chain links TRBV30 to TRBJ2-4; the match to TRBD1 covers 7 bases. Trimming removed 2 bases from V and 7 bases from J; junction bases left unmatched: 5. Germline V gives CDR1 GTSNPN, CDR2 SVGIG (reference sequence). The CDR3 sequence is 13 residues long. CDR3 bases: TGTGCCTGGAGTATAGGGGGCGGTAACATTCAGTACTTC. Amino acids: CAWSIGGGNIQYF.

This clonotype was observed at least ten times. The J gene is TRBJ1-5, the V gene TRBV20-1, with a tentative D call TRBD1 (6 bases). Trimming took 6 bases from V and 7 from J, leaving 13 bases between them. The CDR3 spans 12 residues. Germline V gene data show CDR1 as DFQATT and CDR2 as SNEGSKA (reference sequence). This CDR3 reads CSAAQGGQPQHF. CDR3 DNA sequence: TGCAGTGCCGCACAGGGTGGCCAGCCCCAGCATTTT.

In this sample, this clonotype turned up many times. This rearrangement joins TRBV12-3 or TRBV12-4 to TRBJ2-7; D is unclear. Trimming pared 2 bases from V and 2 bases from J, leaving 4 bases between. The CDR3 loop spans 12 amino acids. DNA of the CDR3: TGTGCCAGCAGTTTAATCCCCTACGAGCAGTACTTC. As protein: CASSLIPYEQYF.